The rows below give T cell receptor beta chains drawn from one sample of a study of OX40 agonist ivuxolimab in advanced cancers. The assay was immunoSEQ multiplex PCR, and TCRdb's table has in-frame clones only and misses some. The sample carries 29,000 or so clones, roughly nine tenths recorded once. Sequences were derived from CD4+ or CD8+ T cells sorted from blood, sampled in a trial of the OX40 agonist ivuxolimab. Receptors were obtained from an adult with an advanced solid tumor such as melanoma, head and neck, liver or kidney cancer. The CDR3 runs from the conserved cysteine through the conserved F or W. The D gene is left open where the match is weak. Only part of the rows carry a size: once, few, many, or a class if the clone is expanded.

CDR3 length: 12
clone size: NA
D gene: NA
J gene: TRBJ2-7
V gene: TRBV11-2
CDR3 protein: CASSLLRYEQYF
CDR3 DNA: TGTGCCAGCAGCTTACTGAGGTACGAGCAGTACTTC

CDR3 length: 15
clone size: NA
D gene: TRBD1
J gene: TRBJ2-7
V gene: TRBV5-4
CDR3 protein: CASSPSGGGSYEQYF
CDR3 DNA: TGTGCCAGCAGCCCCTCAGGGGGTGGTTCCTACGAGCAGTACTTC

CDR3 length: 14
clone size: NA
D gene: TRBD2
J gene: TRBJ2-1
V gene: TRBV6-5
CDR3 protein: CASSLTSGNNEQFF
CDR3 DNA: TGTGCCAGCAGTTTGACTAGCGGTAACAATGAGCAGTTCTTC

CDR3 length: 12
clone size: NA
D gene: TRBD1
J gene: TRBJ1-2
V gene: TRBV9
CDR3 protein: CASRGQGGGYTF
CDR3 DNA: TGTGCCAGCCGGGGACAGGGAGGTGGCTACACCTTC

CDR3 length: 14
clone size: NA
D gene: NA
J gene: TRBJ1-4
V gene: TRBV27
CDR3 protein: CASSLGGTNEKLFF
CDR3 DNA: TGTGCCAGCAGTTTGGGCGGAACTAATGAAAAACTGTTTTTT

CDR3 length: 16
clone size: NA
D gene: NA
J gene: TRBJ1-6
V gene: TRBV4-1
CDR3 protein: CASSQAVRLINSPLHF
CDR3 DNA: TGCGCCAGCAGCCAAGCTGTCAGACTTATTAATTCACCCCTCCACTTT

CDR3 length: 14
clone size: once
D gene: NA
J gene: TRBJ1-2
V gene: TRBV19
CDR3 protein: CASSSRDINYGYTF
CDR3 DNA: TGTGCCAGTAGTTCCCGGGACATCAACTATGGCTACACCTTC

CDR3 length: 18
clone size: NA
D gene: TRBD1
J gene: TRBJ2-6
V gene: TRBV27
CDR3 protein: CASRSHRGPLSGANVLTF
CDR3 DNA: TGTGCCAGCAGATCCCACAGGGGGCCACTCTCTGGGGCCAACGTCCTGACTTTC

CDR3 length: 14
clone size: NA
D gene: NA
J gene: TRBJ2-7
V gene: TRBV5-5
CDR3 protein: CASSQTVMLYEQYF
CDR3 DNA: TGTGCCAGCAGCCAGACGGTGATGCTCTACGAGCAGTACTTC

CDR3 length: 15
clone size: NA
D gene: TRBD2
J gene: TRBJ2-7
V gene: TRBV6-1
CDR3 protein: CASRLAGGSSYEQYF
CDR3 DNA: TGTGCCAGCAGACTAGCGGGGGGGAGCTCCTACGAGCAGTACTTC

CDR3 length: 13
clone size: NA
D gene: NA
J gene: TRBJ2-7
V gene: TRBV27
CDR3 protein: CASSEESGYEQYF
CDR3 DNA: TGTGCCAGCAGTGAGGAGAGTGGCTACGAGCAGTACTTC

CDR3 length: 13
clone size: NA
D gene: NA
J gene: TRBJ1-1
V gene: TRBV11-1
CDR3 protein: CASSPGENTEAFF
CDR3 DNA: TGTGCCAGCAGCCCCGGGGAGAACACTGAAGCTTTCTTT

CDR3 length: 17
clone size: NA
D gene: NA
J gene: TRBJ2-6
V gene: TRBV29-1
CDR3 protein: CSGGVGIWLSGANVLTF
CDR3 DNA: TGCAGCGGGGGAGTGGGGATTTGGCTTTCTGGGGCCAACGTCCTGACTTTC

CDR3 length: 15
clone size: NA
D gene: NA
J gene: TRBJ1-5
V gene: TRBV5-1
CDR3 protein: CASSWGGYSNQPQHF
CDR3 DNA: TGCGCCAGCAGCTGGGGAGGCTATAGCAATCAGCCCCAGCATTTT

CDR3 length: 17
clone size: once
D gene: TRBD1
J gene: TRBJ2-6
V gene: TRBV5-4
CDR3 protein: CASSLVQGVSGANVLTF
CDR3 DNA: TGTGCCAGCAGCTTGGTTCAGGGGGTGTCGGGGGCCAACGTCCTGACTTTC

CDR3 length: 16
clone size: NA
D gene: TRBD1
J gene: TRBJ2-7
V gene: TRBV11-2
CDR3 protein: CASSFSLSDRAYEQYF
CDR3 DNA: TGTGCCAGCAGCTTTAGTCTCTCGGACAGGGCCTACGAGCAGTACTTC

CDR3 length: 13
clone size: NA
D gene: NA
J gene: TRBJ2-1
V gene: TRBV7-8
CDR3 protein: CASSFGGGDEQFF
CDR3 DNA: TGTGCCAGCAGCTTTGGGGGGGGCGATGAGCAGTTCTTC

CDR3 length: 14
clone size: NA
D gene: NA
J gene: TRBJ2-2
V gene: TRBV10-1
CDR3 protein: CASSKGVDTGELFF
CDR3 DNA: TGCGCCAGCAGTAAAGGGGTGGACACCGGGGAGCTGTTTTTT

CDR3 length: 15
clone size: NA
D gene: TRBD2
J gene: TRBJ2-1
V gene: TRBV9
CDR3 protein: CASSVGLAGGSEQFF
CDR3 DNA: TGTGCCAGCAGCGTAGGGCTAGCGGGGGGGAGTGAGCAGTTCTTC

CDR3 length: 13
clone size: NA
D gene: NA
J gene: TRBJ1-1
V gene: TRBV5-6
CDR3 protein: CASSFFVSTEAFF
CDR3 DNA: TGTGCCAGCAGCTTCTTTGTCTCGACTGAAGCTTTCTTT

CDR3 length: 17
clone size: NA
D gene: TRBD2
J gene: TRBJ2-3
V gene: TRBV10-1
CDR3 protein: CASSGIAGGFNPDTQYF
CDR3 DNA: TGCGCCAGCAGTGGAATAGCGGGGGGGTTCAATCCAGATACGCAGTATTTT

CDR3 length: 15
clone size: NA
D gene: TRBD2
J gene: TRBJ2-7
V gene: TRBV6-5
CDR3 protein: CASRTGLADSYEQYF
CDR3 DNA: TGTGCCAGCAGAACCGGACTAGCGGACTCCTACGAGCAGTACTTC

CDR3 length: 19
clone size: NA
D gene: TRBD2
J gene: TRBJ2-1
V gene: TRBV9
CDR3 protein: CASSVGTLWREASYNEQFF
CDR3 DNA: TGTGCCAGCAGCGTAGGTACCCTGTGGCGGGAGGCTTCCTACAATGAGCAGTTCTTC

CDR3 length: 12
clone size: NA
D gene: NA
J gene: TRBJ2-7
V gene: TRBV28
CDR3 protein: CASSSGPYEQYF
CDR3 DNA: TGTGCCAGCAGTTCCGGGCCCTACGAGCAGTACTTC

CDR3 length: 14
clone size: NA
D gene: NA
J gene: TRBJ1-5
V gene: TRBV19
CDR3 protein: CASSIRDLNQPQHF
CDR3 DNA: TGTGCCAGTAGTATCAGGGATCTCAATCAGCCCCAGCATTTT

CDR3 length: 13
clone size: NA
D gene: TRBD1
J gene: TRBJ1-2
V gene: TRBV10-3
CDR3 protein: CAISELGQGSYTF
CDR3 DNA: TGTGCCATCAGTGAGTTAGGACAGGGCTCCTACACCTTC

CDR3 length: 12
clone size: NA
D gene: NA
J gene: TRBJ1-2
V gene: TRBV30
CDR3 protein: CAWIVGNYGYTF
CDR3 DNA: TGTGCCTGGATCGTGGGGAACTATGGCTACACCTTC

CDR3 length: 14
clone size: few
D gene: NA
J gene: TRBJ1-2
V gene: TRBV9
CDR3 protein: CASSVAAGSYGYTF
CDR3 DNA: TGTGCCAGCAGCGTAGCGGCAGGGAGCTATGGCTACACCTTC

CDR3 length: 14
clone size: NA
D gene: NA
J gene: TRBJ1-1
V gene: TRBV27
CDR3 protein: CASSFLQANTEAFF
CDR3 DNA: TGTGCCAGCAGTTTCCTCCAAGCGAACACTGAAGCTTTCTTT

CDR3 length: 13
clone size: NA
D gene: NA
J gene: TRBJ2-5
V gene: TRBV2
CDR3 protein: CASWGADQETQYF
CDR3 DNA: TGTGCCAGCTGGGGGGCGGACCAAGAGACCCAGTACTTC

CDR3 length: 14
clone size: NA
D gene: TRBD2
J gene: TRBJ2-1
V gene: TRBV4-3
CDR3 protein: CASSVRLAYNEQFF
CDR3 DNA: TGCGCCAGCAGCGTCCGACTAGCTTACAATGAGCAGTTCTTC